A selection of T cell receptor beta chains follows, all from one sample in a study of T cells expressing NK-cell markers. Following a re-call of the 5' RACE reads, TCRdb has one entry per CDR3 protein and lacks DNA. This sample contains roughly 160,000 distinct CDR3 sequences. The sample comprised blood T cells: a sorted CD56 or NKG2C T cell subset, CD4+ or CD8+ T cells, or bulk PBMC T cells (not recorded which). These receptors all stem from a woman aged 18 to 69 in good health. Both conserved end residues are part of each CDR3.

j_gene,v_gene,len,CDR3aa
TRBJ2-3,TRBV6-5,15,CASSYGAGVTDTQYF
TRBJ2-1,TRBV12-3/TRBV12-4,14,CASSFGGDLNEQFF
TRBJ2-5,TRBV18,14,CASSAETLLETQYF
TRBJ2-1,TRBV18,15,CASSFRDRDYNEQFF
TRBJ2-3,TRBV20-1,14,CSARAGGGTDTQYF
TRBJ2-1,TRBV4-2,16,CASSQEGRGGHNEQFF
TRBJ1-2,TRBV5-1,16,CASSLDSGGSNYGYTF
TRBJ2-6,TRBV6-1,15,CASTDSYSGANVLTF
TRBJ1-6,TRBV20-1,13,CSASWVPNSPLHF
TRBJ1-1,TRBV7-2,15,CASSSLGQQNTEAFF
TRBJ1-4,TRBV28,13,CASRSWTVEKLFF
TRBJ2-1,TRBV20-1,17,CSARDVSGGYSYNEQFF
TRBJ1-4,TRBV14,15,CASSLGTSTNEKLFF
TRBJ1-1,TRBV5-1,14,CASRGLSMNTEAFF
TRBJ2-3,TRBV7-8,14,CASSSDWWSDTQYF
TRBJ2-7,TRBV28,15,CASSFPRTASYEQYF
TRBJ1-1,TRBV6-2/TRBV6-3,13,CASSYSPDTEAFF
TRBJ2-5,TRBV4-2,18,CASSQDRSRREVQETQYF
TRBJ1-1,TRBV29-1,13,CSAWTETNTEAFF
TRBJ1-2,TRBV12-5,14,CASGMGQGNYGYTF
TRBJ2-2,TRBV21-1,20,CASSKELAGGHTPNTGELFF
TRBJ1-6,TRBV5-1,15,CASSLGRPDNSPLHF
TRBJ2-3,TRBV28,15,CASNPGALSTDTQYF
TRBJ2-5,TRBV12-3/TRBV12-4,17,CASSLSFLMQGQETQYF
TRBJ1-2,TRBV5-6,16,CASISTGREIDYGYTF
TRBJ2-1,TRBV5-1,16,CASSLDTAGGPHEQFF
TRBJ2-7,TRBV7-9,13,CASSLLAGAEQYF
TRBJ1-4,TRBV29-1,12,CSVAQSNEKLFF
TRBJ2-1,TRBV20-1,15,CSATTGGRARGEQFF
TRBJ2-1,TRBV20-1,14,CSANVFPGYNEQFF
TRBJ2-3,TRBV18,15,CASSPFSTSTDTQYF
TRBJ2-7,TRBV10-3,16,CAISESLLERGKRQYF
TRBJ1-2,TRBV5-1,17,CASSLVGGADSLYGYTF
TRBJ1-1,TRBV5-1,13,CASSLAGYTEAFF
TRBJ2-5,TRBV6-1,14,CASSETATKETQYF
TRBJ2-5,TRBV7-2,15,CASSSRLAHQETQYF
TRBJ2-5,TRBV7-3,17,CASSLPNRGGSKETQYF
TRBJ2-2,TRBV5-1,16,CASSPGLAGSTGELFF
TRBJ2-4,TRBV15,16,CATSRREIIAKNIQYF
TRBJ2-1,TRBV27,16,CASSSLGVDSYNEQFF
TRBJ1-6,TRBV12-3/TRBV12-4,16,CASSLFSGTGNSPLHF
TRBJ2-5,TRBV29-1,13,CSATGGKTETQYF
TRBJ1-2,TRBV20-1,12,CSAKIQGNGYTF
TRBJ2-5,TRBV7-6,14,CASSLSGVQETQYF
TRBJ1-1,TRBV28,12,CASRPKGTEAFF
TRBJ2-5,TRBV20-1,15,CSARDLAGGSRTQYF
TRBJ2-3,TRBV20-1,15,CSASSAGRPTDTQYF
TRBJ2-5,TRBV7-3,16,CASSLLTGGPGETQYF
TRBJ1-2,TRBV6-5,17,CASSYDCTPTGCDGYTF
TRBJ1-5,TRBV20-1,14,CSARGQPVHQPQHF